A selection of T cell receptor beta chains follows, all from one sample in a study of cytomegalovirus exposure and HLA in healthy donors. Profiled with immunoSEQ multiplex PCR; TCRdb holds only in-frame clones, not every one. The table lists about 250,000 clones, roughly 90% of them singletons. Input material: PBMCs. The receptors shown here come from a man younger than 30 in good health and CMV-seropositive. Both conserved end residues are part of each CDR3. The D gene is left open where the match is weak. Only part of the rows carry a size: once, few, many, or a class if the clone is expanded.

TRBV4-3	TRBD2	TRBJ2-7	NA	CASSQDPRERYEQYF	TGCGCCAGCAGCCAAGATCCGCGGGAGCGCTACGAGCAGTACTTC
TRBV28	TRBD2	TRBJ2-7	once	CASSSGSSGSIYEQYF	TGTGCCAGCAGTTCGGGGAGTAGCGGGAGCATCTACGAGCAGTACTTC
TRBV2	TRBD1	TRBJ1-2	few	CASREDRAYGYTF	TGTGCCAGCAGGGAGGACAGGGCCTATGGCTACACCTTC
TRBV9	NA	TRBJ2-7	NA	CASSVGGEGEQYF	TGTGCCAGCAGCGTAGGGGGAGAAGGAGAGCAGTACTTC
TRBV7-6	NA	TRBJ2-1	NA	CASSLGAALSSYNEQFF	TGTGCCAGCAGCTTAGGAGCGGCACTGAGCTCCTACAATGAGCAGTTCTTC
TRBV28	NA	TRBJ1-4	NA	CASGGAPNEKLFF	TGTGCCAGCGGGGGGGCACCTAATGAAAAACTGTTTTTT
TRBV4-3	TRBD2	TRBJ2-7	NA	CASSPFGGGRYEQYF	TGCGCCAGCAGCCCATTCGGGGGAGGGCGCTACGAGCAGTACTTC
TRBV5-1	NA	TRBJ2-7	NA	CASSLDPAGASYEQYF	TGCGCCAGCAGCTTGGATCCGGCGGGGGCCTCCTACGAGCAGTACTTC
TRBV29-1	TRBD1	TRBJ2-1	NA	CSVGDSSSYNEQFF	TGCAGCGTTGGGGACAGTAGCTCCTACAATGAGCAGTTCTTC
TRBV30	TRBD2	TRBJ2-5	NA	CAWSVHSGLGETQYF	TGTGCCTGGAGTGTACACTCGGGACTAGGGGAGACCCAGTACTTC
TRBV25-1	TRBD2	TRBJ2-2	NA	CASSSGRTGELFF	TGTGCCAGCAGTTCCGGGAGGACCGGGGAGCTGTTTTTT
TRBV28	TRBD2	TRBJ2-5	NA	CASRSGGAQETQYF	TGTGCCAGCAGGAGCGGGGGGGCCCAAGAGACCCAGTACTTC
TRBV19	NA	TRBJ1-2	few	CASNEGFRTDAYTF	TGTGCCAGTAATGAGGGGTTTAGGACAGACGCCTACACCTTC
TRBV29-1	NA	TRBJ2-3	NA	CSVGQSTDTQYF	TGCAGCGTAGGACAGAGCACAGATACGCAGTATTTT
TRBV30	TRBD2	TRBJ2-1	NA	CAWERLAGSYNEQFF	TGTGCCTGGGAACGACTAGCGGGAAGCTACAATGAGCAGTTCTTC
TRBV2	NA	TRBJ1-5	NA	CASSQGNNGNQPQHF	TGTGCCAGCAGCCAGGGGAATAATGGCAATCAGCCCCAGCATTTT
TRBV6-6	NA	TRBJ2-7	NA	CASSWTGTLYEQYF	TGTGCCAGCAGTTGGACCGGGACACTCTACGAGCAGTACTTC
TRBV29-1	NA	TRBJ1-1	NA	CSVVGTEAFF	TGCAGCGTTGTTGGCACTGAAGCTTTCTTT
TRBV19	NA	TRBJ1-4	NA	CASSIRLASGLFF	TGTGCCAGTAGTATTAGGTTAGCCTCGGGACTGTTTTTT
TRBV11-2	NA	TRBJ1-2	once	CASSSGTTYGYTF	TGTGCCAGCAGCTCCGGGACGACCTATGGCTACACCTTC
TRBV2	TRBD1	TRBJ1-1	once	CASEPTGVRAEAFF	TGTGCCAGTGAACCTACAGGGGTTAGGGCTGAAGCTTTCTTT
TRBV2	NA	TRBJ2-1	NA	CASRRLVGVDEQFF	TGTGCCAGCAGGCGACTAGTGGGGGTGGATGAGCAGTTCTTC
TRBV5-4	NA	TRBJ1-2	few	CASSLGGAGYGYTF	TGTGCCAGCAGCCTTGGCGGGGCGGGCTATGGCTACACCTTC
TRBV4-1	TRBD1	TRBJ1-1	NA	CASSHRTGGNTEAFF	TGCGCCAGCAGCCATCGGACAGGGGGTAACACTGAAGCTTTCTTT
TRBV6-1	TRBD2	TRBJ2-1	NA	CASSAEREGSYNEQFF	TGTGCCAGCAGTGCGGAGCGGGAGGGCTCCTACAATGAGCAGTTCTTC
TRBV7-2	NA	TRBJ2-7	NA	CASSLAWGDEQYF	TGTGCCAGCAGCTTAGCGTGGGGGGACGAGCAGTACTTC
TRBV4-1	TRBD2	TRBJ2-2	NA	CASSRLAGGTGELFF	TGCGCCAGCAGTCGACTAGCGGGAGGTACCGGGGAGCTGTTTTTT
TRBV11-3	NA	TRBJ2-2	NA	CASSPQLGQSGELFF	TGTGCCAGCAGCCCCCAACTTGGGCAATCGGGGGAGCTGTTTTTT
TRBV27	NA	TRBJ2-1	NA	CASSSLDRALNEQFF	TGTGCCAGCAGCTCGCTGGACCGAGCCCTCAATGAGCAGTTCTTC
TRBV6-4	NA	TRBJ2-5	NA	CASGALETQYF	TGTGCCAGCGGGGCCTTAGAGACCCAGTACTTC
TRBV6-5	NA	TRBJ2-1	NA	CASSRILGYNEQFF	TGTGCCAGCAGCCGGATACTTGGGTACAATGAGCAGTTCTTC
TRBV5-6	NA	TRBJ2-5	NA	CASSYAGSETQYF	TGTGCCAGCAGCTACGCGGGAAGCGAGACCCAGTACTTC
TRBV5-1	TRBD1	TRBJ1-5	NA	CASSPTGVNQPQHF	TGCGCCAGCAGCCCTACAGGGGTCAATCAGCCCCAGCATTTT
TRBV7-2	NA	TRBJ2-1	NA	CASSDYNEQFF	TGTGCCAGCAGCGATTACAATGAGCAGTTCTTC
TRBV7-3	NA	TRBJ1-2	few	CASSLDSNYGYTF	TGTGCCAGCAGCTTAGACAGTAACTATGGCTACACCTTC
TRBV2	TRBD1	TRBJ1-2	once	CASSEQGASYGYTF	TGTGCCAGCAGTGAACAGGGGGCGAGCTATGGCTACACCTTC
TRBV5-6	TRBD1	TRBJ2-5	NA	CASSFSTGTGGWETQYF	TGTGCCAGCAGCTTCTCCACCGGGACAGGGGGCTGGGAGACCCAGTACTTC
TRBV5-1	NA	TRBJ2-5	NA	CASSWTLGAETQYF	TGCGCCAGCAGCTGGACTCTCGGGGCGGAGACCCAGTACTTC
TRBV5-1	NA	TRBJ1-2	few	CASSLGGTNPGYTF	TGCGCCAGCAGCTTGGGGGGTACTAACCCTGGCTACACCTTC
TRBV29-1	NA	TRBJ1-4	NA	CSGASVQGEKLFF	TGCAGCGGTGCGTCCGTACAGGGTGAAAAACTGTTTTTT
TRBV5-4	NA	TRBJ1-5	NA	CASSLGGNGNQPQHF	TGTGCCAGCAGCTTGGGGGGGAATGGCAATCAGCCCCAGCATTTT
TRBV27	NA	TRBJ2-4	NA	CASSFGTGAKNIQYF	TGTGCCAGCAGTTTTGGTACGGGAGCCAAAAACATTCAGTACTTC
TRBV27	TRBD1	TRBJ1-1	NA	CASSEGQGLNTEAFF	TGTGCCAGCAGTGAAGGACAGGGGTTGAACACTGAAGCTTTCTTT
TRBV5-6	NA	TRBJ1-2	few	CASSLRGSNYGYTF	TGTGCCAGCAGCTTGCGGGGATCGAACTATGGCTACACCTTC
TRBV5-1	TRBD1	TRBJ1-3	once	CASSPDRANTIYF	TGCGCCAGCAGCCCCGACAGGGCAAACACCATATATTTT
TRBV15	TRBD2	TRBJ2-7	NA	CATSRGELAGAGYEQYF	TGTGCCACCAGCAGGGGGGAATTAGCGGGAGCGGGGTACGAGCAGTACTTC
TRBV19	NA	TRBJ1-2	NA	CASSVQWGGYTF	TGTGCCAGTAGTGTACAGTGGGGTGGCTACACCTTC
TRBV7-8	NA	TRBJ1-5	NA	CASSLSGTSNQPQHF	TGTGCCAGCAGCCTCTCGGGTACGAGCAATCAGCCCCAGCATTTT
TRBV14	NA	TRBJ2-2	NA	CASSHPEAGYTGELFF	TGTGCCAGCAGCCATCCGGAGGCAGGCTATACCGGGGAGCTGTTTTTT
TRBV6-5	NA	TRBJ1-2	NA	CASSTMDSFEVGYTF	TGTGCCAGCAGTACCATGGACAGTTTTGAGGTTGGCTACACCTTC
TRBV4-1	NA	TRBJ1-2	once	CASSWDAYGYTF	TGCGCCAGCAGCTGGGACGCCTATGGCTACACCTTC
TRBV27	NA	TRBJ1-1	NA	CASISLLRYRAGPLKNTEAFF	TGTGCCAGCATCTCCCTACTGCGGTATAGGGCAGGGCCGCTAAAAAACACTGAAGCTTTCTTT
TRBV29-1	NA	TRBJ2-7	NA	CSVVSGGRDEQYF	TGCAGCGTTGTTAGCGGAGGAAGGGACGAGCAGTACTTC
TRBV6-1	TRBD1	TRBJ1-2	NA	CASSGTPGQGAQLGGYTF	TGTGCCAGCAGTGGAACACCGGGACAGGGGGCCCAATTAGGTGGCTACACCTTC
TRBV2	NA	TRBJ1-2	NA	CASSEEGFYGYTF	TGTGCCAGCAGTGAAGAGGGGTTCTATGGCTACACCTTC
TRBV27	NA	TRBJ1-1	few	CASSLGMNTEAFF	TGTGCCAGCAGTCTCGGGATGAACACTGAAGCTTTCTTT
TRBV11-3	TRBD1	TRBJ2-1	once	CASSLGTGPYNEQFF	TGTGCCAGCAGCTTAGGGACAGGGCCTTACAATGAGCAGTTCTTC